Each of the 26 T cell receptor beta chains below was sequenced from the same sample in a study of blood T cell repertoires in COVID-19. TCRdb's copy holds only in-frame clones and misses some; the assay was immunoSEQ multiplex PCR. The sample gives about 210,000 clones, 84% of which show up once; about 10% is in the top ten. Sequencing used peripheral blood. The receptor source for this set is a woman aged 80 or over with COVID-19, enrolled during active disease.

The V and J genes are TRBV5-4 and TRBJ1-2; 7 positions agree with TRBD1. Germline values: CDR1 SGHNT, CDR2 YYREEE (reference sequence). This CDR3 has 15 residues. The junction had 10 bases not matched to a gene; V was cut back by 3 bases and J by 5 bases. CDR3 in amino acids: CASSSTQGGQYGYTF. Written as DNA, the CDR3 is TGTGCCAGCAGCTCCACCCAGGGGGGACAGTATGGCTACACCTTC. Together with reference TRBV5-4 and TRBJ1-2, the CDR3 gives the full variable domain: ETGVTQSPTHLIKTRGQQVTLRCSSQSGHNTVSWYQQALGQGPQFIFQYYREEENGRGNFPPRFSGLQFPNYSSELNVNALELDDSALYLCASSSTQGGQYGYTFGSGTRLTVV.

The rearrangement joins TRBV24-1 to TRBJ1-4; a possible D gene is TRBD1 (5 bases). CDR1 is KGHDR and CDR2 is SFDVKD in the germline V gene. The V end lost 3 bases, the J end lost 14 bases, and 12 bases lay between the germline ends. This CDR3 is 12 amino acids long. The CDR3 region is CATSDQTARLFF. The CDR3 DNA is TGTGCCACCAGTGATCAGACAGCTAGGCTGTTTTTT.

The genes are TRBV5-4 and TRBJ2-4, with 10 bases fitting TRBD2. J gave up 0 bases and V 4 bases, and 10 bases lay outside the gene matches. Per the germline V gene, CDR1 is SGHNT and CDR2 is YYREEE (reference sequence). There are 18 residues in the CDR3. The CDR3 DNA reads TGTGCCAGCAGCCCTATAGCGGGGGGCGACCTAGCCAAAAACATTCAGTACTTC. Its translation is CASSPIAGGDLAKNIQYF.

This chain links TRBV2 with TRBJ2-1, with D possibly matching TRBD2 (7 bases). V was clipped by 4 bases and J by 7 bases, with 17 bases between them. There are 15 residues in the CDR3. Germline values: CDR1 SNHLY, CDR2 FYNNEI. Written as DNA, the CDR3 is TGTGCCAGCAGTGCTTCGAGGGGGGGTTGGAATGAGCAGTTCTTC. It translates to CASSASRGGWNEQFF.

This chain connects TRBV7-2 to TRBJ1-1; maybe TRBD1 (5 bases). Germline lookup yields CDR1 SGHTA and CDR2 FQGNSA. The V and J ends lost 1 base and 0 bases respectively, with 12 bases between them. The CDR3 is 16 amino acids. CDR3 nucleotide sequence: TGTGCCAGCAGCTTAGACGTGGGGCTCGTGAACACTGAAGCTTTCTTT. Amino acid sequence: CASSLDVGLVNTEAFF.

The chain has TRBV3-1 (or the pseudogene TRBV3-2) and TRBJ2-3, with 7 positions matching TRBD2. Germline loops: CDR1 LGHDT, CDR2 YNNKEL (reference sequence). The CDR3 length is 12 residues. Trimming cost V 4 bases and J 6 bases; bases outside gene matches: 1. This CDR3 reads CASSPGGDTQYF. The CDR3, as DNA: TGTGCCAGCAGCCCCGGGGGGGATACGCAGTATTTT.

The chain uses TRBV5-1 and TRBJ2-5, with D unclear. Germline V CDR1 and CDR2: SGHRS, YFSETQ. Trimming stripped 3 bases from V and 1 base from J, with 4 bases between. The CDR3 is made up of 12 amino acids. CDR3 in DNA: TGCGCCAGCAGCTCCGTCCAAGAGACCCAGTACTTC. The encoded protein is CASSSVQETQYF.

The chain uses TRBV3-1 (or the pseudogene TRBV3-2) and TRBJ1-1; D uncertain. CDR1 LGHDT and CDR2 YNNKEL come from the germline V gene (reference sequence). Trimming left V 1 base short and J 5 bases short, with 17 bases between. CDR3 length: 16 residues. The CDR3, as DNA: TGTGCCAGCAGCCAAGGCTCAACCTACGGGTTTACTGAAGCTTTCTTT. Its translation is CASSQGSTYGFTEAFF.

This chain joins TRBV6-5 and TRBJ2-7; 7 nucleotides agree with TRBD2. Germline V gene sequence: CDR1 MNHEY, CDR2 SVGAGI. This CDR3 contains 14 residues. Trimming took 5 bases from V and 2 from J; bases not matched to a gene: 6. In DNA, the CDR3 is TGTGCCAGCAGTACGAGGACTAGACCCTACGAGCAGTACTTC. This encodes CASSTRTRPYEQYF.

As to this clone: Other DNA sequences from this sample encode an identical CDR3 as well. The chain has TRBV24-1 and TRBJ2-1, with D tentatively TRBD2 (5 bases). Looked up from germline, CDR1 is KGHDR and CDR2 is SFDVKD. The CDR3 length is 14 residues. The V end was cut by 7 bases, the J end by 5 bases, with 14 bases between. The CDR3 nucleotides are TGTGCCACCAGGAGCGGACTGGGAGACAATGAGCAGTTCTTC. Protein sequence: CATRSGLGDNEQFF.

This rearrangement joins TRBV30 to TRBJ1-6, with TRBD1 matching 7 bases. The ends lost 5 bases at V and 6 bases at J; junction bases unmatched: 4. CDR1 is GTSNPN, CDR2 SVGIG, per germline (reference sequence). CDR3 size: 13 residues. Written as DNA, the CDR3 is TGTGCCTGGGCCGGGACAGTTAATTCACCCCTCCACTTT. It translates to CAWAGTVNSPLHF.

The rearrangement uses TRBV5-4 and TRBJ1-1, with a tentative D call TRBD1 (5 bases). V lost 4 bases, J lost 1 base, and 8 bases lay in between. Germline CDR1 and CDR2: SGHNT and YYREEE (reference sequence). The CDR3 length is 13 residues. In DNA form, the CDR3 reads TGTGCCAGCAGCACCCAGGGGAACACTGAAGCTTTCTTT. This encodes CASSTQGNTEAFF.

The chain carries TRBV5-1 and TRBJ2-5; D is possibly TRBD2 (6 bases). Trimming removed 1 base from V and 5 bases from J, with 9 bases in between. Germline loops: CDR1 SGHRS, CDR2 YFSETQ. The CDR3 covers 13 residues. This CDR3 is CASSLRLAETQYF. The DNA for the CDR3 is TGCGCCAGCAGCTTGCGGCTAGCGGAGACCCAGTACTTC.

This chain joins TRBV12-3 or TRBV12-4 and TRBJ1-1; D not certain. The CDR3 runs 12 residues. V lost 4 bases, J lost 11 bases, and 14 bases lay in between. This CDR3 is CASSSRRSGAFF. As DNA, the CDR3 is TGTGCCAGCAGTTCGAGAAGATCGGGGGCTTTCTTT.

The genes are TRBV19 and TRBJ1-1, with D tentatively TRBD1 (5 bases). This CDR3 spans 15 amino acids. The V and J ends lost 7 bases and 0 bases respectively, with 15 bases between them. The germline CDR1 and CDR2 sequences are LNHDA and SQIVND (reference sequence). CDR3 in DNA: TGTGCCAGTAACCCGACAGCCCCAATGAACACTGAAGCTTTCTTT. This translates into CASNPTAPMNTEAFF.

The chain couples TRBV5-1 to TRBJ2-7; 8 bases agree with TRBD1. The junction had 6 bases not matched to a gene; V was cut back by 3 bases and J by 7 bases. This CDR3 is built from 13 residues. CDR1 SGHRS and CDR2 YFSETQ come from the germline V gene. CDR3 nucleotides: TGCGCCAGCAGCTCAGTTGACAGGGGTGAGCAGTACTTC. Its translation is CASSSVDRGEQYF.

The rearrangement joins TRBV18 to TRBJ2-5, with 10 bases fitting TRBD2. V shed 3 bases and J 3 bases; nucleotides not matched to a gene: 1. Germline V lookup: CDR1 KGHSH, CDR2 LQKENI. This CDR3 spans 14 amino acids. CDR3 region: CASSPTSGEETQYF. The CDR3 DNA is TGTGCCAGCTCACCTACTAGCGGGGAAGAGACCCAGTACTTC.

This rearrangement joins TRBV28 to TRBJ1-1; 8 positions match TRBD1. Germline-derived CDR1 and CDR2 are MDHEN and SYDVKM. The J segment lost 8 bases and the V segment lost 6 bases, leaving 11 bases of the junction unmatched. This CDR3 has 14 amino acids. The CDR3 spells CASSLVGQGAEAFF. CDR3 DNA sequence: TGTGCCAGCAGCCTTGTCGGTCAGGGGGCGGAAGCTTTCTTT.

This sequence joins TRBV7-9 and TRBJ2-3; 8 bases map to TRBD2. The CDR3 contains 18 residues. Germline CDR1 is SEHNR and CDR2 is FQNEAQ (reference sequence). Trimming cost V 4 bases and J 5 bases; bases outside gene matches: 17. The CDR3 sequence is CASSSLRGGAIQQDTQYF. The CDR3 DNA reads as TGTGCCAGCAGCTCGCTTCGGGGGGGCGCAATCCAACAAGATACGCAGTATTTT.

The chain has TRBV18 and TRBJ1-6; TRBD1 matches 8 bases. Trimming removed 3 bases from V and 10 bases from J; junction bases left unmatched: 8. Germline loops: CDR1 KGHSH, CDR2 LQKENI. The CDR3 has 15 residues. CDR3 sequence (DNA): TGTGCCAGCTCACCCTTACAGGGGGAGGTCTCACCCCTCCACTTT. Its protein product is CASSPLQGEVSPLHF.

This clone appeared a single time. The rearrangement joins TRBV3-1 (or the pseudogene TRBV3-2) to TRBJ2-5; no clear D gene. The germline gives CDR1 LGHDT, CDR2 YNNKEL (reference sequence). Deletions cut 1 base from V and 3 bases from J, with 6 bases between. This CDR3 is built from 13 residues. Here the CDR3 reads CASSQGRKETQYF. As DNA, the CDR3 is TGTGCCAGCAGCCAAGGTAGAAAAGAGACCCAGTACTTC.

The V call is TRBV10-2, the J call TRBJ2-2; D may be TRBD1 (5 bases). Trimming stripped 3 bases from V and 5 bases from J, with 13 bases between. CDR1 and CDR2 from the germline V gene are WSHSY and SAAADI. CDR3 size: 15 residues. CDR3: CASSERTPETGELFF. The DNA for the CDR3 is TGCGCCAGCAGTGAAAGGACACCGGAGACCGGGGAGCTGTTTTTT.

The gene calls are TRBV7-2 and TRBJ2-5; 8 nucleotides line up with TRBD2. The V and J ends lost 4 bases and 5 bases, in that order; junction bases with no gene match: 6. From germline, CDR1 is SGHTA and CDR2 FQGNSA. CDR3 size: 14 residues. CDR3 loop: CASSSGRGGETQYF. As DNA, the CDR3 is TGTGCCAGCAGCTCCGGGCGCGGGGGGGAGACCCAGTACTTC.

The chain couples TRBV28 to TRBJ1-4; 9 positions agree with TRBD1. CDR1 is MDHEN, CDR2 SYDVKM, per germline. J was trimmed by 5 bases and V by 5 bases; bases with no gene match: 6. The CDR3 has 15 amino acids. The CDR3 DNA is TGTGCCAGCAGTACCTTGGGGACAGGGAATGAAAAACTGTTTTTT. Translated: CASSTLGTGNEKLFF.

The chain links TRBV6-5 to TRBJ1-4, with TRBD1 identical over 7 bases. V lost 6 bases, J lost 6 bases, and 10 bases stayed unmatched. CDR1 is MNHEY, CDR2 SVGAGI, per germline. CDR3 length: 15 amino acids. The CDR3 region has the DNA TGTGCCAGCAGATCGGGACAGAACAACCATGAAAAACTGTTTTTT. Its protein product is CASRSGQNNHEKLFF.

The rearrangement links TRBV6-2 or TRBV6-3 to TRBJ2-1, with TRBD2 matching 13 bases. The CDR3 sequence is 16 residues long. Germline CDR1 and CDR2: MNHEY and SVGEGT. The ends lost 0 bases at V and 4 bases at J; junction bases unmatched: 0. CDR3 in DNA: TGTGCCAGCAGTTACTCGACTAGCGGGGGGTACAATGAGCAGTTCTTC. Residues: CASSYSTSGGYNEQFF.